A single TCR beta chain is shown here with its context. Its antigen is not identified. The assay was immunoSEQ multiplex PCR, and TCRdb's table has in-frame clones only and misses some. The data hold over 100,000 clones, with 85% to 95% observed a single time. The data derive from a study of OX40 agonist ivuxolimab in advanced cancers. Study-wide points: The average count of expanded clones was higher among CD8+ T cells than among CD4+.

Sequencing used CD4+ or CD8+ T cells sorted from blood, obtained in a trial of the OX40 agonist ivuxolimab. The receptor comes from an adult with an advanced solid tumor such as melanoma, head and neck, liver or kidney cancer.

The DNA for the CDR3 is TGTGCCAGTTCGGGGACAGGTAGTCTTTGGGAGACCCAGTACTTC. Protein product: CASSGTGSLWETQYF. The genes are TRBV19 and TRBJ2-5; TRBD1 aligns across 8 bases. The CDR3 loop spans 15 amino acids. Germline lookup yields CDR1 LNHDA and CDR2 SQIVND (reference sequence). Germline trimming cut 8 bases from V and 5 bases from J; bases unmatched to any gene: 13.